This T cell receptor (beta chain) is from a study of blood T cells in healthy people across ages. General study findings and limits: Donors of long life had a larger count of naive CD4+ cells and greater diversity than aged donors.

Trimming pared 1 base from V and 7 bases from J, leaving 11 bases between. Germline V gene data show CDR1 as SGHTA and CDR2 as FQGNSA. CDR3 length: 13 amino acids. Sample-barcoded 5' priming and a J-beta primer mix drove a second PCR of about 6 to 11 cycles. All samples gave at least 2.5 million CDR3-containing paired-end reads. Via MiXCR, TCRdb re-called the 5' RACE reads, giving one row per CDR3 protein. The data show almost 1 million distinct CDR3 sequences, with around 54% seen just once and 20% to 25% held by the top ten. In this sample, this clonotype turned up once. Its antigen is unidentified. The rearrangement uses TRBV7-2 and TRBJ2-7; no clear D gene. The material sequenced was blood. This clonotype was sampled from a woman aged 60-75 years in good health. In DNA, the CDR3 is TGTGCCAGCAGCTTAGTCTTGGTATATGAGCAGTACTTC. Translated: CASSLVLVYEQYF.